Listed here are 32 T cell receptor beta chains from one sample, sequenced in a study of blood T cells in healthy people across ages. Using a J-beta primer mix together with a sample-barcoded 5' primer, a second PCR was run for roughly 7 to 12 cycles. TCRdb called the 5' RACE reads again in MiXCR, with one record for every CDR3 protein. The data contain about 570,000 distinct CDR3 sequences, roughly 28% of them singletons. Material: blood. The receptor source for this set is an older woman in good health.

The V gene is TRBV5-1, the J gene TRBJ2-1, with 9 bases aligning to TRBD2. The CDR3 runs to 17 residues. The germline V gene has CDR1 SGHRS and CDR2 YFSETQ. V lost 0 bases to trimming and J lost 0 bases; unmatched junction nucleotides: 4. The CDR3: CASSLGLAGISYNEQFF. The CDR3 bases are TGCGCCAGCAGCTTGGGTCTAGCGGGGATCTCCTACAATGAGCAGTTCTTC.

This clonotype occurred many times. This chain joins TRBV5-1 and TRBJ2-5, with a possible D match to TRBD2 (6 bases). V was clipped by 0 bases and J by 0 bases, with 12 bases between them. CDR3 length equals 16 residues. Germline V gene lookup returns CDR1 SGHRS and CDR2 YFSETQ. The CDR3 sequence is CASSLVSGRDQETQYF. The CDR3 nucleotides are TGCGCCAGCAGCTTGGTGAGCGGGCGGGACCAAGAGACCCAGTACTTC.

The chain employs TRBV5-1 and TRBJ1-4; D ambiguous. V was pared by 4 bases and J by 8 bases, with 12 bases between. Germline V lookup: CDR1 SGHRS, CDR2 YFSETQ. This CDR3 has 13 residues. The CDR3 here is CASSPGAAEKLFF. DNA of the CDR3: TGCGCCAGCAGCCCGGGCGCGGCGGAAAAACTGTTTTTT.

J is TRBJ1-2 and V is TRBV7-9; 10 nucleotides line up with TRBD1. The germline gives CDR1 SEHNR, CDR2 FQNEAQ (reference sequence). Trimming cost V 0 bases and J 7 bases; bases outside gene matches: 5. The CDR3 totals 15 residues. CDR3 in amino acids: CASSLAGQGFGGYTF. The CDR3 region has the DNA TGTGCCAGCAGCTTAGCGGGACAGGGGTTCGGTGGCTACACCTTC.

This clonotype has a handful of counts. The rearrangement joins TRBV28 to TRBJ1-2; 8 bases align to TRBD1. Trimming at V came to 6 bases and at J to 7 bases, leaving 13 bases not matched to a gene. This CDR3 is built from 15 residues. Germline values: CDR1 MDHEN, CDR2 SYDVKM. CDR3 bases: TGTGCCAGCAGACCCGGATCATCAGGGGGCATTGGCTACACCTTC. It is translated as CASRPGSSGGIGYTF.

This chain uses TRBV7-2 with TRBJ2-1; tentatively, D is TRBD2 (6 bases). CDR1 SGHTA and CDR2 FQGNSA come from the germline V gene. Trimming shortened V by 8 bases and J by 2 bases, and 16 bases separated the two germline ends. This CDR3 has 15 amino acids. The DNA for the CDR3 is TGTGCCAGCTTAATGGCGGGGACCACCTACAATGAGCAGTTCTTC. Translation gives CASLMAGTTYNEQFF.

The J gene is TRBJ2-7, the V gene TRBV7-9, with 9 positions matching TRBD2. The CDR3 is made up of 14 amino acids. The germline V gene encodes CDR1 SEHNR and CDR2 FQNEAQ (reference sequence). V lost 6 bases and J lost 4; bases outside the gene matches: 7. CDR3 region: CASREAGGPYEQYF. The CDR3 DNA follows: TGTGCCAGCAGGGAAGCGGGGGGACCGTACGAGCAGTACTTC.

This clonotype showed up just a few times. The rearrangement uses TRBV29-1 and TRBJ2-7; TRBD1 aligns across 9 bases. The germline V gene encodes CDR1 SQVTM and CDR2 ANQGSEA. This CDR3 region has 13 residues. V dropped 3 bases and J dropped 2; count of bases not matched to a gene: 2. The CDR3 loop is CSVEGDRAYEQYF. The CDR3 DNA is TGCAGCGTTGAGGGGGACAGGGCCTACGAGCAGTACTTC.

The V and J genes are TRBV10-3 and TRBJ2-7, with 8 bases lining up with TRBD2. The CDR3 is 14 residues long. Losses at the gene ends were 8 bases for V and 2 bases for J; bases not matched to a gene: 8. Germline values: CDR1 ENHRY, CDR2 SYGVKD. CDR3 residues: CAIRGGELAYEQYF. In nucleotides, the CDR3 is TGTGCCATCCGGGGGGGGGAACTCGCCTACGAGCAGTACTTC.

This rearrangement joins TRBV11-2 to TRBJ2-7, with 7 bases lining up with TRBD1. The V gene end was trimmed by 3 bases and the J gene end by 7 bases; junction bases not matched to a gene: 15. This CDR3 has 16 amino acids. Germline V CDR1 and CDR2: SGHAT, FQNNGV. CDR3 sequence reads: CASSFSPGTALREQYF. CDR3 nucleotides: TGTGCCAGCAGCTTTTCGCCCGGGACAGCGCTACGTGAGCAGTACTTC.

This sequence joins TRBV6-2 or TRBV6-3 and TRBJ2-1; unclear D gene. The CDR3 covers 12 residues. The V gene lost 0 bases and the J gene lost 6 bases, with 3 bases spanning the gap. Germline CDR1 is MNHEY and CDR2 is SVGEGT. The chain's CDR3 is CASSYSLNEQFF. For the CDR3, the DNA is TGTGCCAGCAGTTACTCGCTCAATGAGCAGTTCTTC.

The table lists this clonotype with a few counts. An end of the junction does not agree with germline; a read error may underlie this. The chain has TRBV6-2 or TRBV6-3 and TRBJ2-2; D is unresolved. The CDR3 has 15 residues. Germline V lookup: CDR1 MNHEY, CDR2 SVGEGT. In DNA form, the CDR3 reads TGTGCCAACAGTTACCCGGCCTCTGTCACCGGGGAGCTGTTTTTT. Its protein is CANSYPASVTGELFF.

This sequence joins TRBV5-5 and TRBJ2-2; D may be TRBD1 (6 bases). Germline V gene sequence: CDR1 SGHKS, CDR2 YYEKEE (reference sequence). V lost 1 base to trimming and J lost 7 bases, with 8 bases between them. The CDR3 loop spans 13 amino acids. This CDR3 is CASSLKGVGELFF. The CDR3 nucleotides are TGTGCCAGCAGCTTGAAGGGGGTCGGGGAGCTGTTTTTT.

In its sample, this clonotype was seen a few times. The rearrangement joins TRBV7-8 to TRBJ1-2; D gene uncertain. The germline V gene encodes CDR1 SGHVS and CDR2 FQNEAQ. The CDR3 contains 14 residues. V was shortened by 5 bases and J by 1 base, with 11 bases between the two germline ends. CDR3 DNA sequence: TGTGCCAGCAGCCCCCAGACCCTTAACTATGGCTACACCTTC. It specifies CASSPQTLNYGYTF.

V gene TRBV19 combines with J gene TRBJ2-2; tentative D call: TRBD2 (6 bases). Germline CDR1 and CDR2: LNHDA and SQIVND (reference sequence). The length of the CDR3 is 17 residues. V was cut by 3 bases and J by 5 bases, with 19 bases left in between. The CDR3 bases are TGTGCCAGTAGTATTTCCCCCGTCGGGGGAAGGACCGGGGAGCTGTTTTTT. This translates into CASSISPVGGRTGELFF. Full variable domain (remainder filled in from reference TRBV19 and TRBJ2-2): DGGITQSPKYLFRKEGQNVTLSCEQNLNHDAMYWYRQDPGQGLRLIYYSQIVNDFQKGDIAEGYSVSREKKESFPLTVTSAQKNPTAFYLCASSISPVGGRTGELFFGEGSRLTVL.

The V call is TRBV20-1, the J call TRBJ1-2, with 7 bases lining up with TRBD1. This CDR3 spans 14 amino acids. V shed 1 base, J shed 7 bases, and the junction held 9 bases outside the gene matches. Per the germline V gene, CDR1 is DFQATT and CDR2 is SNEGSKA (reference sequence). CDR3 in DNA: TGCAGTGCTAGAGCGACGACAGGGAGGAGTGGCTACACCTTC. Encoded protein: CSARATTGRSGYTF.

The chain joins TRBV12-5 to TRBJ2-5; D is unresolved. Germline CDR1 reads LGHNT; CDR2 reads FRNRAP. Trimming took off 4 bases at V and 5 bases at J, with 11 bases between the two ends. The CDR3 totals 13 residues. The CDR3 nucleotides are TGTGCTAGTGGTTCTCGCCGTGGGGAGACCCAGTACTTC. Translated: CASGSRRGETQYF.

The rearrangement joins TRBV6-5 to TRBJ2-5; TRBD2 is a possible D gene (5 bases). The CDR3 is 13 residues long. Trimming stripped 4 bases from V and 1 base from J, with 7 bases between. Germline lookup yields CDR1 MNHEY and CDR2 SVGAGI. In nucleotides, the CDR3 is TGTGCCAGCAGTTGGCGGGCCCAAGAGACCCAGTACTTC. Amino acids: CASSWRAQETQYF.

This clonotype came up many times. The chain has TRBV7-9 and TRBJ1-1, with 8 nucleotides matching TRBD1. CDR3 length: 14 residues. Per the germline V gene, CDR1 is SEHNR and CDR2 is FQNEAQ (reference sequence). V lost 0 bases to trimming and J lost 7 bases; unmatched junction nucleotides: 4. Here the CDR3 reads CASSLAGTGHEAFF. CDR3 coding DNA: TGTGCCAGCAGCTTAGCAGGGACAGGCCATGAAGCTTTCTTT.

This clonotype occurred a few times. The rearrangement uses TRBV29-1 and TRBJ2-5; no clear D gene. The J call could be wrong; TRBJ2-7 is a better fit for the DNA end. The CDR3 spans 12 residues. CDR1 and CDR2 (germline): SQVTM, ANQGSEA. DNA for the CDR3: TGCAGCGCCCTAGGGTTCACCTACGAGCAGTACTTC. Translated, it gives CSALGFTYEQYF.

This clonotype was seen more than once but under ten times. The rearrangement uses TRBV5-1 and TRBJ2-5, with 11 bases lining up with TRBD2. The tail of the sequence fits TRBJ2-7 better, so the J call may be wrong. The CDR3 runs 15 residues. The germline gives CDR1 SGHRS, CDR2 YFSETQ. The CDR3 nucleotides read TGCGCCAGCAGCCTGACTAGCGGGGAGCTCTACGAGCAGTACTTC. Amino acids: CASSLTSGELYEQYF.

This clonotype came up a few times. V and J are TRBV6-6 and TRBJ1-1; 7 bases are shared with TRBD1. The length of the CDR3 is 14 residues. Germline CDR1 is MNHNY and CDR2 is SVGAGI (reference sequence). V lost 5 bases, J lost 11 bases, and 14 bases stayed unmatched. In DNA form, the CDR3 reads TGTGCCAGCAGTGCCCCCGACAGGGATGATCAGGCTTTCTTT. Amino acids: CASSAPDRDDQAFF.

The V call is TRBV20-1, the J call TRBJ2-5; no firm D call. Trimming took 4 bases from V and 2 from J, leaving 11 bases between them. This CDR3 is built from 13 residues. The germline CDR1 and CDR2 sequences are DFQATT and SNEGSKA (reference sequence). The CDR3 DNA reads as TGCAGTGCTACCCGGAACCTACAAGAGACCCAGTACTTC. Protein: CSATRNLQETQYF.

This clonotype was counted between two and nine times. V usage is TRBV10-3 and J usage is TRBJ2-2, with D possibly called TRBD1 or TRBD2 (5 bases each). The CDR3 spans 14 residues. Trimming shortened V by 11 bases and J by 5 bases, and 18 bases separated the two germline ends. Per germline, CDR1 ENHRY and CDR2 SYGVKD. The CDR3 bases are TGTGCCCTACGAGGGGTCGGGGCTACCGGGGAGCTGTTTTTT. Translation: CALRGVGATGELFF.

This clonotype occurred a few times. The V and J genes are TRBV20-1 and TRBJ2-1, with 8 positions matching TRBD2. The V gene end was trimmed by 6 bases and the J gene end by 0 bases; junction bases not matched to a gene: 7. CDR3 size: 15 residues. CDR1 is DFQATT, CDR2 SNEGSKA, per germline (reference sequence). The CDR3 region is CSAPSGGYSYNEQFF. CDR3 DNA: TGCAGTGCCCCCTCGGGGGGGTACTCCTACAATGAGCAGTTCTTC.

This chain links TRBV29-1 with TRBJ2-3; 13 nucleotides align to TRBD2. CDR3 length equals 16 residues. Germline V CDR1 and CDR2: SQVTM, ANQGSEA. The V segment lost 4 bases and the J segment 2 bases; nucleotides outside the gene matches: 6. In nucleotides, the CDR3 is TGCAGCGTTGTGGGTGGACTAGCGGGGGCCACAGATACGCAGTATTTT. Its translation: CSVVGGLAGATDTQYF.

In this sample, this clonotype turned up a few times. V and J are TRBV24-1 and TRBJ2-5, with 8 positions matching TRBD1. The J call could be wrong; TRBJ2-1 is a better fit for the DNA end. Per germline, CDR1 KGHDR and CDR2 SFDVKD. The CDR3 sequence is 14 residues long. CDR3 DNA: TGTGCCACCAGCCCGGGACAGGACCGGGGGGAGCAGTTCTTC. Residues: CATSPGQDRGEQFF.

This clonotype has just a few counts. The rearrangement links TRBV11-2 to TRBJ2-3; TRBD2 matches at 7 bases. V was pared by 6 bases and J by 2 bases, with 8 bases of the junction left unmatched. The CDR3 sequence is 15 residues long. Per germline, CDR1 SGHAT and CDR2 FQNNGV. Here the CDR3 reads CASRFWGGYTDTQYF. The CDR3 DNA is TGTGCCAGCAGGTTTTGGGGGGGATACACAGATACGCAGTATTTT.

This clonotype was seen many times. V gene TRBV4-2 combines with J gene TRBJ1-3, with a tentative D call TRBD1 (5 bases). The length of the CDR3 is 16 residues. Germline V lookup: CDR1 LGHNA, CDR2 YNFKEQ. Trimming pared 4 bases from V and 0 bases from J, leaving 13 bases between. The CDR3 here is CASSRSAGTSGNTIYF. CDR3 nucleotides: TGTGCCAGCAGCCGATCTGCGGGGACCTCTGGAAACACCATATATTTT.

This clonotype has more than one count but fewer than ten. The chain recombines TRBV9 with TRBJ2-3; 8 bases are shared with TRBD2. J lost 4 bases, V lost 1 base, and 5 bases had no gene match. Germline-derived CDR1 and CDR2 are SGDLS and YYNGEE. This CDR3 is 15 amino acids long. The CDR3 loop is CASSVNQAGADTQYF. The DNA of the CDR3 is TGTGCCAGCAGCGTAAACCAAGCGGGGGCAGATACGCAGTATTTT.

This clonotype has more than one count but fewer than ten. The chain employs TRBV5-1 and TRBJ2-1; 9 nucleotides line up with TRBD1. The CDR3 loop spans 15 amino acids. Germline CDR1 reads SGHRS; CDR2 reads YFSETQ. V trimming: 0 bases; J trimming: 4 bases; junction bases outside the gene matches: 2. The chain's CDR3 is CASSLDGQGYNEQFF. The CDR3 coding sequence is TGCGCCAGCAGCTTGGACGGACAGGGGTACAATGAGCAGTTCTTC.

The rearrangement links TRBV20-1 to TRBJ1-3; 9 positions match TRBD1. Germline CDR1 DFQATT, CDR2 SNEGSKA (reference sequence). This CDR3 region has 15 residues. Trimming took 5 bases from V and 2 from J; bases not matched to a gene: 7. DNA for the CDR3: TGCAGTGCTCAGCGGGACAGGGTTGCTGGAAACACCATATATTTT. Amino acids: CSAQRDRVAGNTIYF.